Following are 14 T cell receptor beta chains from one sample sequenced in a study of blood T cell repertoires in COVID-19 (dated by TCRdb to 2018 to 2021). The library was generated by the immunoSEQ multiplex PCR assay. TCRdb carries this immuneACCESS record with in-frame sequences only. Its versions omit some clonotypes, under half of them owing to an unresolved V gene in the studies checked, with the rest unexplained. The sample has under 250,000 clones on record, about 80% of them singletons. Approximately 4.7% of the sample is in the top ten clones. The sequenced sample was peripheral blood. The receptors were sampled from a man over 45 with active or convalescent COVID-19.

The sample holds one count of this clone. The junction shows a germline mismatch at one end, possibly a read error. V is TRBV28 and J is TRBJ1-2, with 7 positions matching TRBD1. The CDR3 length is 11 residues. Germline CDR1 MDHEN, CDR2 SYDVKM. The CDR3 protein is CASSNPLGTAF. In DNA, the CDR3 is TGTGCCAGCAGTAACCCACTTGGGACAGCCTTC.

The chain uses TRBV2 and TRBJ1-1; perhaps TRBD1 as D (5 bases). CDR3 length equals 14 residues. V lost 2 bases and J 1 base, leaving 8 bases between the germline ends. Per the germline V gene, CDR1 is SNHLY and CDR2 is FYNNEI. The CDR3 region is CASSEQGGNTEAFF. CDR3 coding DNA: TGTGCCAGCAGTGAACAGGGCGGGAACACTGAAGCTTTCTTT.

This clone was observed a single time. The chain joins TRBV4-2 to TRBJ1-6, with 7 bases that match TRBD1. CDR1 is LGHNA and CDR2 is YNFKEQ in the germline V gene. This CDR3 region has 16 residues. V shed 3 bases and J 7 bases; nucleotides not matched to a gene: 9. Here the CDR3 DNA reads TGTGCCAGCAGCCAGACCGGACAGGACGGGAATTCACCCCTCCACTTT. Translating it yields CASSQTGQDGNSPLHF.

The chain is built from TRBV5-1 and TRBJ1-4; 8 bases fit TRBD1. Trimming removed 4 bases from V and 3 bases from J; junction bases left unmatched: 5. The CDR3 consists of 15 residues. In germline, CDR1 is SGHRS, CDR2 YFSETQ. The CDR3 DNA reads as TGCGCCAGCAGCATCCAGGGGGCGGCTAATGAAAAACTGTTTTTT. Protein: CASSIQGAANEKLFF.

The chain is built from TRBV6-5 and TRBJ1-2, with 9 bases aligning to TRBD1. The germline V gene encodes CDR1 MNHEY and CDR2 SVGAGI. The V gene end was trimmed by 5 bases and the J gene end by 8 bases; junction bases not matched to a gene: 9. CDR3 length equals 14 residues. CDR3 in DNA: TGTGCCAGCAGTCCACGGGACAGGGTAGGAGGCTACACCTTC. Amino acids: CASSPRDRVGGYTF.

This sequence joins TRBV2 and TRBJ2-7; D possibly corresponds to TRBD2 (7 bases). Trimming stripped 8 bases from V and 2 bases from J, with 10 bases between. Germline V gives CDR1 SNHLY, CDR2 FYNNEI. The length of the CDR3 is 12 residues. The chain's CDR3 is CASRGAAYEQYF. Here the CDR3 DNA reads TGTGCCAGCCGGGGGGCCGCCTACGAGCAGTACTTC.

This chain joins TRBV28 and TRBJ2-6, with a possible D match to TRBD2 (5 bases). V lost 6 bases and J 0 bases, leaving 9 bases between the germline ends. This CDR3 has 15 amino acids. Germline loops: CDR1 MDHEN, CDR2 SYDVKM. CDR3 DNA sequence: TGTGCCAGCAGCAGCGGAGGCTCTGGGGCCAACGTCCTGACTTTC. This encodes CASSSGGSGANVLTF. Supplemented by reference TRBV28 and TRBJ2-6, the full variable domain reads DVKVTQSSRYLVKRTGEKVFLECVQDMDHENMFWYRQDPGLGLRLIYFSYDVKMKEKGDIPEGYSVSREKKERFSLILESASTNQTSMYLCASSSGGSGANVLTFGAGSRLTVL.

CDR3 in amino acids: CASSREDQGTGNTIYF. In nucleotides, the CDR3 is TGTGCCAGCTCACGGGAAGACCAGGGAACTGGAAACACCATATATTTT. The rearrangement links TRBV18 to TRBJ1-3; TRBD1 is a possible D gene (5 bases). Trimming removed 4 bases at V and 2 bases at J, with 15 bases between. The CDR3 loop spans 16 amino acids. The germline V gene has CDR1 KGHSH and CDR2 LQKENI.

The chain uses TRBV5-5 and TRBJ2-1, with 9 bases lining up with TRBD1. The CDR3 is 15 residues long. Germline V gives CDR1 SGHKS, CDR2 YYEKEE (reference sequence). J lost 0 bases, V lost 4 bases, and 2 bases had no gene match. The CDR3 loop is CASSPDRGSYNEQFF. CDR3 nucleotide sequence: TGTGCCAGCAGCCCGGACAGGGGCTCCTACAATGAGCAGTTCTTC.

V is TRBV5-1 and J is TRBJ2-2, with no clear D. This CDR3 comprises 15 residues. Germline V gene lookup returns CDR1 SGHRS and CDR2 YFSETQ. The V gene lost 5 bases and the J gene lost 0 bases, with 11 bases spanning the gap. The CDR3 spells CASSLGASNTGELFF. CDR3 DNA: TGCGCCAGCAGTTTAGGAGCCTCGAACACCGGGGAGCTGTTTTTT.

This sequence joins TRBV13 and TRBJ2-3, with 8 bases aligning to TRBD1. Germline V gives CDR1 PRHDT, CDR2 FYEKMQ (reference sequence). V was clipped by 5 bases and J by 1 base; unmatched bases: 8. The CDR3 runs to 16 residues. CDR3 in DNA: TGTGCCAGCAGCAGAGACAGGGGAGTCGGCACAGATACGCAGTATTTT. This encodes CASSRDRGVGTDTQYF.

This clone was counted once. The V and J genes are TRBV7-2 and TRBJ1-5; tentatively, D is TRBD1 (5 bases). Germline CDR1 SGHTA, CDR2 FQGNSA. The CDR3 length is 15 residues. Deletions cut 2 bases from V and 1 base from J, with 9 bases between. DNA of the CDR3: TGTGCCAGCAGCTTACAGGGAATCAGCAATCAGCCCCAGCATTTT. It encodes CASSLQGISNQPQHF.

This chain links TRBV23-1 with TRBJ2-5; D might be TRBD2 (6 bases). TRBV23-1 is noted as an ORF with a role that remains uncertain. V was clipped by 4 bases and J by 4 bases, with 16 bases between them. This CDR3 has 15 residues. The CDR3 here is CASSRWEWRGETQYF. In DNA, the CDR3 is TGCGCCAGCAGTCGGTGGGAGTGGAGGGGAGAGACCCAGTACTTC.

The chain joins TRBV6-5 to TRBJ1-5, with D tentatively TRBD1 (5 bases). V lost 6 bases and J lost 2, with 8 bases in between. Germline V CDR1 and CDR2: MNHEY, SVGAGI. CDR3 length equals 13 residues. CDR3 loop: CASRTTGNQPQHF. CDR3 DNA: TGTGCCAGCAGGACGACAGGCAATCAGCCCCAGCATTTT.